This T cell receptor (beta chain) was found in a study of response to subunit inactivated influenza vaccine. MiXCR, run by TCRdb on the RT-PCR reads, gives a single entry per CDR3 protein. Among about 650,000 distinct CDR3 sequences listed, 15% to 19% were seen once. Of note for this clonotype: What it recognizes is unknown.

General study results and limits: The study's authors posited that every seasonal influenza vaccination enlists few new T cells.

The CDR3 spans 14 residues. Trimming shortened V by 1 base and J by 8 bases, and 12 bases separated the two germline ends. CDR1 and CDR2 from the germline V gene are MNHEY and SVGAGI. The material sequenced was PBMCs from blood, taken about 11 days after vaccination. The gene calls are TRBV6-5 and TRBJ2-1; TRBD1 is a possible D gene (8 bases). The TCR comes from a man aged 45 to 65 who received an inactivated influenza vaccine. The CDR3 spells CASSYYRGGDEQFF. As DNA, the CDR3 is TGTGCCAGCAGTTACTACAGGGGGGGCGATGAGCAGTTCTTC.